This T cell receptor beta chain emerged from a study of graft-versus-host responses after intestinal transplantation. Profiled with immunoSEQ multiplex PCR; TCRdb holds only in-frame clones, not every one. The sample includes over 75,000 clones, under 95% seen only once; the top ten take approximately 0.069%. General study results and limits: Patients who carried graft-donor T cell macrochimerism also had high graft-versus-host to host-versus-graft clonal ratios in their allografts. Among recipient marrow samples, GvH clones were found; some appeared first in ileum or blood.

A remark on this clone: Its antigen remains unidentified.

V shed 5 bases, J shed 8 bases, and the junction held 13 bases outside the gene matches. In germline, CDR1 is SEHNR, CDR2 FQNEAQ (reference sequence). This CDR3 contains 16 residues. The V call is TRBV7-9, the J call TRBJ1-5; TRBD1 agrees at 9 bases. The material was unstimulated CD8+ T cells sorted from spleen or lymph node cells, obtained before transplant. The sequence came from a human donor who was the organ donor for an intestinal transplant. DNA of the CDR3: TGTGCCAGCAGCGAAGCGGGACAGGGCGTGGGTAAGCCCCAGCATTTT. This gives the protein CASSEAGQGVGKPQHF.